This passage covers 27 T cell receptor beta chains from one sample sequenced in a study of shared clonotypes between healthy human individuals. Profiling relied on immunoSEQ multiplex PCR, and the TCRdb table lists in-frame clones only, not all of them. The sample gives some 660,000 clones, roughly 72% of which show up once; 1.5% to 2% is in the top ten. The sample consisted of memory CD4+ T cells sorted from blood. The subset: CD45RA-negative fraction. Receptor source: a woman aged 25 to 45 in good health.

This clone was counted ten times or more. The chain uses TRBV19 and TRBJ1-4; D is unclear. CDR3 length: 15 amino acids. Trimming shortened V by 4 bases and J by 4 bases, and 13 bases separated the two germline ends. CDR1 is LNHDA, CDR2 SQIVND, per germline (reference sequence). The chain's CDR3 is CASSSRTTLNEKLFF. In DNA, the CDR3 is TGTGCCAGTAGTAGCCGGACGACGCTTAATGAAAAACTGTTTTTT.

The chain links TRBV27 to TRBJ1-5; no reliable D call. Germline CDR1 is MNHEY and CDR2 is SMNVEV (reference sequence). This CDR3 has 12 residues. With 4 bases removed from V and 7 bases from J, the gap between germline ends came to 8 bases. CDR3 residues: CASSYMGQPQHF. In DNA, the CDR3 is TGTGCCAGCAGTTATATGGGGCAGCCCCAGCATTTT.

The gene calls are TRBV2 and TRBJ1-4; tentatively, D is TRBD1 (5 bases). Germline V gene sequence: CDR1 SNHLY, CDR2 FYNNEI. V lost 7 bases to trimming and J lost 10 bases, with 22 bases between them. The CDR3 has 15 residues. CDR3 amino acids: CASIDPQGSVGKLFF. The DNA for the CDR3 is TGTGCCAGCATCGATCCCCAGGGCTCCGTCGGAAAACTGTTTTTT.

This clone was seen only once. The chain links TRBV10-3 to TRBJ2-3; D is unresolved. Per the germline V gene, CDR1 is ENHRY and CDR2 is SYGVKD. The V end lost 6 bases, the J end lost 0 bases, and 19 bases lay between the germline ends. This CDR3 is 17 amino acids long. CDR3 amino acids: CAIRDSAGSTSTDTQYF. CDR3 nucleotide sequence: TGTGCCATCAGAGATTCGGCCGGGTCAACTAGCACAGATACGCAGTATTTT.

The chain combines TRBV19 with TRBJ2-1; 11 nucleotides agree with TRBD2. The germline gives CDR1 LNHDA, CDR2 SQIVND (reference sequence). The CDR3 runs 17 residues. V was clipped by 1 base and J by 6 bases; unmatched bases: 8. CDR3 sequence (DNA): TGTGCCAGTAGTATAGGGACGACTAGCGGGATAAGCAATGAGCAGTTCTTC. The encoded protein is CASSIGTTSGISNEQFF.

This clone was counted only a few times. This chain links TRBV28 with TRBJ1-5; D not certain. Trimming shortened V by 4 bases and J by 3 bases, and 10 bases separated the two germline ends. Germline-derived CDR1 and CDR2 are MDHEN and SYDVKM. CDR3 length: 14 residues. The DNA for the CDR3 is TGTGCCAGCAGTTCAAAGTCAAACAATCAGCCCCAGCATTTT. This encodes CASSSKSNNQPQHF.

This chain joins TRBV6-6 and TRBJ1-5; no clear D gene. V was shortened by 5 bases and J by 4 bases, with 9 bases between the two germline ends. Germline loops: CDR1 MNHNY, CDR2 SVGAGI (reference sequence). The CDR3 totals 13 residues. CDR3 in DNA: TGTGCCAGCAGTGCCCAGGTAAATCAGCCCCAGCATTTT. Translating gives CASSAQVNQPQHF.

V and J are TRBV7-9 and TRBJ2-7, with a tentative D call TRBD2 (5 bases). The CDR3 has 14 residues. Per germline, CDR1 SEHNR and CDR2 FQNEAQ (reference sequence). V lost 1 base and J 2 bases, leaving 9 bases between the germline ends. CDR3 sequence (DNA): TGTGCCAGCAGCTTAGGTGACGGGACCTACGAGCAGTACTTC. Amino acid sequence: CASSLGDGTYEQYF.

This clone was seen ten or more times. This same CDR3 is encoded by further DNA sequences in the sample. The chain couples TRBV11-2 to TRBJ2-1; no clear D. Trimming stripped 6 bases from V and 6 bases from J, with 12 bases between. CDR3 length: 13 amino acids. The germline CDR1 and CDR2 sequences are SGHAT and FQNNGV. The CDR3 sequence is CASSLGGSNEQFF. The CDR3 DNA reads TGTGCCAGCAGTTTGGGCGGCTCCAATGAGCAGTTCTTC.

CDR3 DNA sequence: TGTGCCAGCAGCCCCCGACCGATTAACTATGGCTACACCTTC. Protein product: CASSPRPINYGYTF. V is TRBV7-8 and J is TRBJ1-2; no reliable D call. The CDR3 runs to 14 residues. The ends were cut back, 5 bases at V and 1 base at J, with 11 bases in the middle. Germline-derived CDR1 and CDR2 are SGHVS and FQNEAQ.

The J gene is TRBJ2-1, the V gene TRBV5-1; 8 bases match TRBD2. Germline V gene lookup returns CDR1 SGHRS and CDR2 YFSETQ. Unmatched junction bases numbered 10, after V lost 4 bases and J lost 7 bases. The CDR3 runs 15 residues. CDR3 loop: CASSPGSGSRNEQFF. Written as DNA, the CDR3 is TGCGCCAGCAGCCCCGGAAGCGGGAGTAGGAATGAGCAGTTCTTC.

V is TRBV19 and J is TRBJ2-6; D call uncertain. The V end lost 0 bases, the J end lost 12 bases, and 15 bases lay between the germline ends. The CDR3 spans 15 residues. In germline, CDR1 is LNHDA, CDR2 SQIVND (reference sequence). CDR3 sequence reads: CASSIDLSRWGVLTF. CDR3 coding DNA: TGTGCCAGTAGTATAGATCTATCCCGGTGGGGCGTCCTGACTTTC.

This sequence joins TRBV20-1 and TRBJ2-7; D possibly uses TRBD1 or TRBD2 (5 bases each). CDR3 size: 11 residues. Germline CDR1 is DFQATT and CDR2 is SNEGSKA (reference sequence). Here the CDR3 DNA reads TGCAGCACCCATGGGGGCTACGAGCAGTACTTC. Translated, it gives CSTHGGYEQYF.

The rearrangement links TRBV28 to TRBJ2-7; D is perhaps TRBD1 (5 bases). Germline V lookup: CDR1 MDHEN, CDR2 SYDVKM. CDR3 length: 14 residues. V gave up 3 bases and J gave up 7 bases, with 16 bases separating them. CDR3 sequence (DNA): TGTGCCAGCAGTTTTGGATCGGTGCCAGGGGAGCAGTACTTC. Translating gives CASSFGSVPGEQYF. The full variable domain, its missing parts supplied by reference TRBV28 and TRBJ2-7, is DVKVTQSSRYLVKRTGEKVFLECVQDMDHENMFWYRQDPGLGLRLIYFSYDVKMKEKGDIPEGYSVSREKKERFSLILESASTNQTSMYLCASSFGSVPGEQYFGPGTRLTVT.

The chain carries TRBV29-1 and TRBJ1-5; D perhaps matches TRBD1 (5 bases). The CDR3 runs to 13 residues. Trimming took 6 bases from V and 4 from J, leaving 13 bases between them. Germline CDR1 is SQVTM and CDR2 is ANQGSEA. The CDR3 here is CSVARDGNQPQHF. CDR3 sequence (DNA): TGCAGCGTCGCCCGGGACGGAAATCAGCCCCAGCATTTT.

The CDR3 is CASSTPGLAGGTAYEQYF. As DNA, the CDR3 is TGTGCCAGCAGCACCCCGGGACTAGCGGGAGGGACGGCCTACGAGCAGTACTTC. The chain combines TRBV28 with TRBJ2-7, with 16 positions matching TRBD2. The germline V gene encodes CDR1 MDHEN and CDR2 SYDVKM. V trimming: 6 bases; J trimming: 2 bases; junction bases outside the gene matches: 10. CDR3 size: 18 residues.

The chain recombines TRBV28 with TRBJ2-7, with 12 positions matching TRBD2. V was clipped by 4 bases and J by 9 bases; unmatched bases: 13. The CDR3 length is 16 residues. Germline loops: CDR1 MDHEN, CDR2 SYDVKM. CDR3 loop: CASSSPGTSGPRGQYF. The CDR3 DNA is TGTGCCAGCAGTTCGCCCGGGACTAGCGGGCCCAGGGGGCAGTACTTC.

The chain combines TRBV19 with TRBJ1-5; D unresolved. Germline V CDR1 and CDR2: LNHDA, SQIVND (reference sequence). V shed 0 bases and J shed 6 bases, with 6 bases lying between them. There are 13 residues in the CDR3. This CDR3 is CASSIDLLQPQHF. In nucleotides, the CDR3 is TGTGCCAGTAGTATAGATCTTCTTCAGCCCCAGCATTTT.

This CDR3 is CASRETSGRAGKFREQFF. The CDR3 DNA follows: TGTGCCAGCCGCGAGACTAGCGGGAGGGCAGGGAAGTTTCGAGAGCAGTTCTTC. The chain is built from TRBV5-6 and TRBJ2-1; 14 bases fit TRBD2. Germline V gene sequence: CDR1 SGHDT, CDR2 YYEEEE. CDR3 length equals 18 residues. J lost 10 bases, V lost 7 bases, and 19 bases had no gene match.

V gene TRBV5-1 combines with J gene TRBJ2-3; the D is unclear. Germline CDR1 reads SGHRS; CDR2 reads YFSETQ. V lost 1 base, J lost 2 bases, and 17 bases lay in between. This CDR3 has 17 residues. The chain's CDR3 is CASSLNLRIRSTDTQYF. The CDR3 DNA reads TGCGCCAGCAGCTTGAATCTCCGGATTCGATCCACAGATACGCAGTATTTT.

There are many counts of this clone. This CDR3 is CASSYANTLNTEAFF. In DNA form, the CDR3 reads TGTGCCAGCAGTTACGCGAATACCCTGAACACTGAAGCTTTCTTT. The chain recombines TRBV6-5 with TRBJ1-1; D is uncertain. Germline lookup yields CDR1 MNHEY and CDR2 SVGAGI. The ends were cut back, 2 bases at V and 0 bases at J, with 10 bases in the middle. CDR3 length: 15 amino acids.

The gene calls are TRBV28 and TRBJ2-7, with D perhaps TRBD1 (7 bases). This CDR3 contains 13 residues. Germline V gene lookup returns CDR1 MDHEN and CDR2 SYDVKM. V dropped 7 bases and J dropped 6 bases, with 16 bases sitting between them. The CDR3 here is CASNRGGGSEQYF. CDR3 bases: TGTGCCAGCAACAGGGGTGGAGGGTCCGAGCAGTACTTC.

This chain links TRBV11-2 with TRBJ1-5; D is ambiguous. V was pared by 6 bases and J by 4 bases, with 7 bases between. CDR1 is SGHAT, CDR2 FQNNGV, per germline. This CDR3 has 12 residues. The CDR3 coding sequence is TGTGCCAGCAGTCCCGCGAATCAGCCCCAGCATTTT. This translates into CASSPANQPQHF. The entire variable domain, with the rest obtained from reference TRBV11-2 and TRBJ1-5, is as follows: EAGVAQSPRYKIIEKRQSVAFWCNPISGHATLYWYQQILGQGPKLLIQFQNNGVVDDSQLPKDRFSAERLKGVDSTLKIQPAKLEDSAVYLCASSPANQPQHFGDGTRLSIL.

The chain has TRBV7-9 and TRBJ1-1; no definite D call. Trimming shortened V by 1 base and J by 5 bases, and 11 bases separated the two germline ends. This CDR3 comprises 14 residues. Germline V lookup: CDR1 SEHNR, CDR2 FQNEAQ (reference sequence). The CDR3 region has the DNA TGTGCCAGCAGCTTAGGGCTGGGAAGTACTGAAGCTTTCTTT. As protein: CASSLGLGSTEAFF. The whole variable domain, remainder taken from reference TRBV7-9 and TRBJ1-1, is DTGVSQNPRHKITKRGQNVTFRCDPISEHNRLYWYRQTLGQGPEFLTYFQNEAQLEKSRLLSDRFSAERPKGSFSTLEIQRTEQGDSAMYLCASSLGLGSTEAFFGQGTRLTVV.

This clone was observed a single time. The chain combines TRBV2 with TRBJ2-1; D remains unclear. The V end was cut by 4 bases, the J end by 3 bases, with 13 bases between. The CDR3 runs to 15 residues. Germline CDR1 and CDR2: SNHLY and FYNNEI. CDR3 loop: CASSGLGGLYNEQFF. In DNA form, the CDR3 reads TGTGCCAGCAGTGGTCTGGGCGGCCTCTACAATGAGCAGTTCTTC.

This chain joins TRBV28 and TRBJ2-4, with 8 bases aligning to TRBD2. This CDR3 region has 17 residues. With 4 bases clipped from V and 1 base from J, the junction kept 9 bases outside the gene matches. From germline, CDR1 is MDHEN and CDR2 SYDVKM. CDR3 in DNA: TGTGCCAGCAGTTCCGTAGCGGGACCCAGCGCCAAAAACATTCAGTACTTC. Protein product: CASSSVAGPSAKNIQYF. Filled out from reference TRBV28 and TRBJ2-4, the complete variable domain reads DVKVTQSSRYLVKRTGEKVFLECVQDMDHENMFWYRQDPGLGLRLIYFSYDVKMKEKGDIPEGYSVSREKKERFSLILESASTNQTSMYLCASSSVAGPSAKNIQYFGAGTRLSVL.

The chain is built from TRBV29-1 and TRBJ2-7; D gene uncertain. Germline V gene sequence: CDR1 SQVTM, CDR2 ANQGSEA. V shed 4 bases and J shed 9 bases, with 19 bases lying between them. CDR3 size: 13 residues. In DNA, the CDR3 is TGCAGCGTTGCTGCCGATCTCACTGATGGGCAGTACTTC. Residues: CSVAADLTDGQYF.